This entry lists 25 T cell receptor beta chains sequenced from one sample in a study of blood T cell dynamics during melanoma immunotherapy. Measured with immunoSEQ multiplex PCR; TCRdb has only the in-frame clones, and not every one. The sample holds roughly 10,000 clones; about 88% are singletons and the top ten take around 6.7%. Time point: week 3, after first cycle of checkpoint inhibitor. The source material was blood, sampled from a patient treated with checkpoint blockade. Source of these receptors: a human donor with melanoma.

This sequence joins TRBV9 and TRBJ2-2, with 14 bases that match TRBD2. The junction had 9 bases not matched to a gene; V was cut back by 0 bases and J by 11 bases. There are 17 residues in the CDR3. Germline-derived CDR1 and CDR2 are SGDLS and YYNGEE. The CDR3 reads CASSVDIGLAGGIELFF. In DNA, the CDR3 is TGTGCCAGCAGCGTAGATATTGGACTAGCGGGAGGTATCGAGCTGTTTTTT. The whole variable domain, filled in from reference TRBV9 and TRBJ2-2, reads DSGVTQTPKHLITATGQRVTLRCSPRSGDLSVYWYQQSLDQGLQFLIQYYNGEERAKGNILERFSAQQFPDLHSELNLSSLELGDSALYFCASSVDIGLAGGIELFFGEGSRLTVL.

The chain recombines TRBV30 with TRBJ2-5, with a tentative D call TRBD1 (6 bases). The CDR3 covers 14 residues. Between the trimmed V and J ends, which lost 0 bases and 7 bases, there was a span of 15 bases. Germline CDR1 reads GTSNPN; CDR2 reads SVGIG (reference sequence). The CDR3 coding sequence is TGTGCCTGGAGTGTATATACAGGGTTTATGACCCAGTACTTC. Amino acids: CAWSVYTGFMTQYF.

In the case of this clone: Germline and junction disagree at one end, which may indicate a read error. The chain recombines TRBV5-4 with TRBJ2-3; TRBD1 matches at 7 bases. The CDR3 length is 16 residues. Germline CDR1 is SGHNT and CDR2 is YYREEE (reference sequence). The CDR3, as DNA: TGTGCCAGCAGCTTGGGAGACAGGGTCCACACAAATACGCAGTATTTT. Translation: CASSLGDRVHTNTQYF.

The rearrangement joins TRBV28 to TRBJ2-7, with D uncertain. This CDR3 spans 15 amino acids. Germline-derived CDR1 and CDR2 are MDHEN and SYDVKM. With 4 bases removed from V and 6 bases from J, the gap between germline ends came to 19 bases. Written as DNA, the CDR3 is TGTGCCAGCAGTTCTCTCCCAAGGGTCAAGGGCGAGCAGTACTTC. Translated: CASSSLPRVKGEQYF.

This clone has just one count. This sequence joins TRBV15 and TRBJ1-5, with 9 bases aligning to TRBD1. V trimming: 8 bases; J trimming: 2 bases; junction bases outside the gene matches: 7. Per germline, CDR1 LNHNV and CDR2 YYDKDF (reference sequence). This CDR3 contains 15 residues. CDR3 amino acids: CATGPDRGGNQPQHF. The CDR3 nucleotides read TGTGCCACCGGACCGGACAGGGGTGGCAATCAGCCCCAGCATTTT.

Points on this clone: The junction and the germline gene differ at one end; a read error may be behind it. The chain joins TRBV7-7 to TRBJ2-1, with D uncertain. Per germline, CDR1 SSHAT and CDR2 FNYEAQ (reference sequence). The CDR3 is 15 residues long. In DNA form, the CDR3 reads TGTGCTAGCAGCTTATACACAAAGGTGAACAATGAGCAGTTCTTC. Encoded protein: CASSLYTKVNNEQFF.

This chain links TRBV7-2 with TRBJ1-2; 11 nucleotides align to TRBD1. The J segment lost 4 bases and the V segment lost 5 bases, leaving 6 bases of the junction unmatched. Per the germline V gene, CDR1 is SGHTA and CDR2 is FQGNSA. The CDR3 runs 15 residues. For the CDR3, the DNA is TGTGCCAGCAGCATCGGACAGGGGGCGGGCTATGGCTACACCTTC. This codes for CASSIGQGAGYGYTF.

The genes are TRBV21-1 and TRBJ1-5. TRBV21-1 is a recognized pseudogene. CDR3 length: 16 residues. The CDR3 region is CASSKDGGRSNQPQHF. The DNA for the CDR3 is TGTGCCAGCAGCAAAGATGGGGGTCGTAGCAATCAGCCCCAGCATTTT.

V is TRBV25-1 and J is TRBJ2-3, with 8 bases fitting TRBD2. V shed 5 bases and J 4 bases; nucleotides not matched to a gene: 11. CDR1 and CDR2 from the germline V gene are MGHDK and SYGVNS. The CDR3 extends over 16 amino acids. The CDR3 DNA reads TGTGCCAGCAGTCCGGATCTCGGGGGGGGCCCAGATACGCAGTATTTT. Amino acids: CASSPDLGGGPDTQYF.

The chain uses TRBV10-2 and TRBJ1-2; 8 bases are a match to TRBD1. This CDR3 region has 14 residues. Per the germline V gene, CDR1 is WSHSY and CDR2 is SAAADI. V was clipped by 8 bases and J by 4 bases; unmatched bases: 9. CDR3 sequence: CASRLGTGTYGYTF. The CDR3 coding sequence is TGCGCCAGCCGACTGGGGACAGGAACCTATGGCTACACCTTC.

The CDR3 nucleotides are TGTGCCAGCAGTTACCCAGGGTTGAATGGCTACACCTTC. The encoded protein is CASSYPGLNGYTF. The rearrangement joins TRBV6-6 to TRBJ1-2; weak D call: TRBD1 (5 bases). This CDR3 has 13 amino acids. V was clipped by 2 bases and J by 6 bases, with 10 bases between them. Germline CDR1 is MNHNY and CDR2 is SVGAGI (reference sequence).

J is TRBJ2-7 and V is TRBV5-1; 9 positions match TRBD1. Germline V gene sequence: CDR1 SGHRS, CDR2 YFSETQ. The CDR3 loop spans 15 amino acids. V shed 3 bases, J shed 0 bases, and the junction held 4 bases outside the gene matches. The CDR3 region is CASSSGQGYSYEQYF. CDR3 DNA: TGCGCCAGCAGCTCGGGACAGGGATACTCCTACGAGCAGTACTTC.

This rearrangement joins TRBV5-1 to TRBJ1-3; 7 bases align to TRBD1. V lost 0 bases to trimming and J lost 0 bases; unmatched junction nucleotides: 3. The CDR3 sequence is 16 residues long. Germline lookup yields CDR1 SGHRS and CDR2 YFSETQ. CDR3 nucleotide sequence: TGCGCCAGCAGCTTGGCTGGACAGGCCTCTGGAAACACCATATATTTT. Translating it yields CASSLAGQASGNTIYF.

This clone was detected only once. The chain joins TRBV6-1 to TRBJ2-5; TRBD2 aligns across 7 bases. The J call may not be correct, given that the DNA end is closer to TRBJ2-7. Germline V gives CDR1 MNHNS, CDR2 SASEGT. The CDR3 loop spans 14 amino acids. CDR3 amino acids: CASGASGAIGEQYF. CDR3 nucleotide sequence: TGTGCCAGCGGTGCAAGCGGGGCCATTGGCGAGCAGTACTTC.

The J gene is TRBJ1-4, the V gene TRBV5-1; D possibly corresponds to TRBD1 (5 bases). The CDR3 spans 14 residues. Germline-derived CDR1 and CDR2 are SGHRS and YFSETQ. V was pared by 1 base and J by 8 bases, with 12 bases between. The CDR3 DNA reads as TGCGCCAGCAGCTTGCCAGGGTTAGAAGAAAAACTGTTTTTT. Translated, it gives CASSLPGLEEKLFF.

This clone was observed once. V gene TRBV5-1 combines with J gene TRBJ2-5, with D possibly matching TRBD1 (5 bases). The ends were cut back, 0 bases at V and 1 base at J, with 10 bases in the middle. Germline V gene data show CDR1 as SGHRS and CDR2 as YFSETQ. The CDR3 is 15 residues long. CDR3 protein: CASSLDGHLQETQYF. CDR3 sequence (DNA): TGCGCCAGCAGCTTGGATGGACACCTCCAAGAGACCCAGTACTTC.

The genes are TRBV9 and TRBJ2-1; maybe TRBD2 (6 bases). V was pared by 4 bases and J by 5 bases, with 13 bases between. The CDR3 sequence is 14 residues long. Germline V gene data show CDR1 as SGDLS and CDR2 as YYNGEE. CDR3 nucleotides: TGTGCCAGCAGCTCTCGGGACTGGAACAATGAGCAGTTCTTC. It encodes CASSSRDWNNEQFF. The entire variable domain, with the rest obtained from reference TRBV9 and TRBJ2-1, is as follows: DSGVTQTPKHLITATGQRVTLRCSPRSGDLSVYWYQQSLDQGLQFLIQYYNGEERAKGNILERFSAQQFPDLHSELNLSSLELGDSALYFCASSSRDWNNEQFFGPGTRLTVL.

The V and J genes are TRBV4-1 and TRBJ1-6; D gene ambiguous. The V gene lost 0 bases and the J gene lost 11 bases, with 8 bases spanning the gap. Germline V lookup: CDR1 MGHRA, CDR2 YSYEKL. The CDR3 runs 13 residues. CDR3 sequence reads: CASSQDLGTPLHF. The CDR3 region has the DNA TGCGCCAGCAGCCAAGATTTGGGGACACCCCTCCACTTT.

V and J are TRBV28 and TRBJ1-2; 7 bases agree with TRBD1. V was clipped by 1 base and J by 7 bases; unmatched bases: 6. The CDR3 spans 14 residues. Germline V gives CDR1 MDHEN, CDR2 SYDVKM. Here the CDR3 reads CASSLSTGAIGYTF. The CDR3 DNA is TGTGCCAGCAGTTTATCAACAGGGGCCATTGGCTACACCTTC.

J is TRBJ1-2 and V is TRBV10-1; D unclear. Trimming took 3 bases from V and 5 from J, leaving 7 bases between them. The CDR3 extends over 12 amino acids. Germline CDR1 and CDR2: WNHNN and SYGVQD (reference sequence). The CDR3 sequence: CASSDGVYGYTF. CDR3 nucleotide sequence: TGCGCCAGCAGTGACGGGGTATATGGCTACACCTTC.

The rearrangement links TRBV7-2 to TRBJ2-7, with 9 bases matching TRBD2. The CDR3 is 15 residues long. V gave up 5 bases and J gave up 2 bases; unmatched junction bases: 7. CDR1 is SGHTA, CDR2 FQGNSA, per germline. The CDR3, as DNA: TGTGCCAGCAGCAAGACTAGCGGCCAAGCCTACGAGCAGTACTTC. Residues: CASSKTSGQAYEQYF.

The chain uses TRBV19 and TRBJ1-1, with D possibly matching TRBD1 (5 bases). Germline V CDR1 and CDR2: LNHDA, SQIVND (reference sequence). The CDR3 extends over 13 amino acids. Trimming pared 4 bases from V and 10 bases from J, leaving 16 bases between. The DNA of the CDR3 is TGTGCCAGTAGTAGCAGGGCGTCGACGCGAGCTTTCTTT. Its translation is CASSSRASTRAFF.

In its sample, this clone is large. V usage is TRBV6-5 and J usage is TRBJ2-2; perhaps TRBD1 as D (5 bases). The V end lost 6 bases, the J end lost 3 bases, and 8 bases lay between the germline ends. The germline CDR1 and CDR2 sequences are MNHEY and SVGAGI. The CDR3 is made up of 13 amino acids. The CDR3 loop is CASSLTDTGELFF. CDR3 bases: TGTGCCAGCAGCCTGACAGACACCGGGGAGCTGTTTTTT.

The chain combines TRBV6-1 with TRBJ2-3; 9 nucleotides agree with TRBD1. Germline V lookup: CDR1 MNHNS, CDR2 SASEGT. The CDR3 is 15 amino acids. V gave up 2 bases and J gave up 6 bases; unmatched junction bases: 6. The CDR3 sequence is CASSETGGGGDTQYF. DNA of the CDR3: TGTGCCAGCAGTGAAACAGGGGGCGGAGGGGATACGCAGTATTTT.

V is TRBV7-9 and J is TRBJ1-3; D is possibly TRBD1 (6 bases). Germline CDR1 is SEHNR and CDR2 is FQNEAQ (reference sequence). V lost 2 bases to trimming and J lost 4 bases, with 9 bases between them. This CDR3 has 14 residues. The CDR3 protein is CASSLTGWGNTIYF. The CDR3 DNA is TGTGCCAGCAGCTTAACAGGGTGGGGAAACACCATATATTTT.